These 8 T cell receptor beta chains share one sample of origin, sequenced in a study of blood T cell repertoires in COVID-19. The table came from immunoSEQ multiplex PCR; TCRdb's copy has only in-frame clones and leaves some out. The repertoire holds some 320,000 clones, about nine tenths seen once, with roughly 2.8% in the top ten. Material: PBMCs or T cells enriched from blood (not recorded which). These receptors all come from a woman in her fifties or sixties who had been exposed to COVID-19.

This chain joins TRBV28 and TRBJ2-1, with 8 positions matching TRBD2. The CDR3 spans 13 residues. Germline V gene lookup returns CDR1 MDHEN and CDR2 SYDVKM. V lost 7 bases and J lost 5; bases outside the gene matches: 4. Here the CDR3 DNA reads TGTGCCAGCATAGGGCGGGGGGACAATGAGCAGTTCTTC. It codes for CASIGRGDNEQFF.

Here the CDR3 DNA reads TGTGCCAGCAGCCGGCAGCCCGTTCCGGGGGAGCAGTACTTC. It encodes CASSRQPVPGEQYF. V gene TRBV11-2 combines with J gene TRBJ2-7; a possible D gene is TRBD2 (5 bases). The V gene's germline CDR1 is SGHAT and CDR2 FQNNGV. The CDR3 is made up of 14 amino acids. Deletions cut 5 bases from V and 7 bases from J, with 18 bases between.

V and J are TRBV5-1 and TRBJ2-2, with D perhaps matching TRBD2 (5 bases). The V end was cut by 0 bases, the J end by 3 bases, with 12 bases between. Germline V gene sequence: CDR1 SGHRS, CDR2 YFSETQ. There are 16 residues in the CDR3. The CDR3 loop is CASSLELRVYTGELFF. CDR3 nucleotides: TGCGCCAGCAGCTTGGAGTTGAGGGTATACACCGGGGAGCTGTTTTTT.

The rearrangement joins TRBV19 to TRBJ2-5; TRBD1 matches at 7 bases. Germline V gives CDR1 LNHDA, CDR2 SQIVND (reference sequence). The CDR3 runs 16 residues. V lost 3 bases, J lost 2 bases, and 9 bases stayed unmatched. The CDR3 reads CASSIPVPGQQETQYF. CDR3 nucleotide sequence: TGTGCCAGTAGTATCCCCGTCCCGGGACAGCAAGAGACCCAGTACTTC.

V usage is TRBV10-3 and J usage is TRBJ2-3; TRBD1 matches at 10 bases. The germline gives CDR1 ENHRY, CDR2 SYGVKD. Losses at the gene ends were 6 bases for V and 9 bases for J; bases not matched to a gene: 6. CDR3 size: 13 residues. The CDR3 is CAISGTGEGTQYF. The CDR3 DNA sequence: TGTGCCATCAGCGGGACAGGGGAAGGGACGCAGTATTTT.

CDR3 coding DNA: TGTGCCAGCACTTCAGCCGCGGAACAGGGGGGATACGAGCAGTACTTC. Translated: CASTSAAEQGGYEQYF. The chain couples TRBV28 to TRBJ2-7; 8 bases are a match to TRBD1. V shed 7 bases, J shed 4 bases, and the junction held 15 bases outside the gene matches. Germline lookup yields CDR1 MDHEN and CDR2 SYDVKM. The CDR3 loop spans 16 amino acids.

The chain couples TRBV18 to TRBJ2-3; D may be TRBD2 (6 bases). Germline assignment: CDR1 KGHSH and CDR2 LQKENI. CDR3 length: 15 residues. Trimming shortened V by 4 bases and J by 7 bases, and 18 bases separated the two germline ends. The CDR3 coding sequence is TGTGCCAGCTCACAGGGACTCGACTCTCGGAATACGCAGTATTTT. Residues: CASSQGLDSRNTQYF.

The rearrangement links TRBV11-3 to TRBJ2-6; D is unresolved. The germline V and J ends were trimmed by 3 bases and 7 bases, with 7 bases remaining between them. CDR1 is SGHNT, CDR2 YENEEA, per germline. The CDR3 extends over 13 amino acids. The DNA of the CDR3 is TGTGCCAGCAGCTTGAATAGCGCCAACGTCCTGACTTTC. It yields the protein CASSLNSANVLTF.